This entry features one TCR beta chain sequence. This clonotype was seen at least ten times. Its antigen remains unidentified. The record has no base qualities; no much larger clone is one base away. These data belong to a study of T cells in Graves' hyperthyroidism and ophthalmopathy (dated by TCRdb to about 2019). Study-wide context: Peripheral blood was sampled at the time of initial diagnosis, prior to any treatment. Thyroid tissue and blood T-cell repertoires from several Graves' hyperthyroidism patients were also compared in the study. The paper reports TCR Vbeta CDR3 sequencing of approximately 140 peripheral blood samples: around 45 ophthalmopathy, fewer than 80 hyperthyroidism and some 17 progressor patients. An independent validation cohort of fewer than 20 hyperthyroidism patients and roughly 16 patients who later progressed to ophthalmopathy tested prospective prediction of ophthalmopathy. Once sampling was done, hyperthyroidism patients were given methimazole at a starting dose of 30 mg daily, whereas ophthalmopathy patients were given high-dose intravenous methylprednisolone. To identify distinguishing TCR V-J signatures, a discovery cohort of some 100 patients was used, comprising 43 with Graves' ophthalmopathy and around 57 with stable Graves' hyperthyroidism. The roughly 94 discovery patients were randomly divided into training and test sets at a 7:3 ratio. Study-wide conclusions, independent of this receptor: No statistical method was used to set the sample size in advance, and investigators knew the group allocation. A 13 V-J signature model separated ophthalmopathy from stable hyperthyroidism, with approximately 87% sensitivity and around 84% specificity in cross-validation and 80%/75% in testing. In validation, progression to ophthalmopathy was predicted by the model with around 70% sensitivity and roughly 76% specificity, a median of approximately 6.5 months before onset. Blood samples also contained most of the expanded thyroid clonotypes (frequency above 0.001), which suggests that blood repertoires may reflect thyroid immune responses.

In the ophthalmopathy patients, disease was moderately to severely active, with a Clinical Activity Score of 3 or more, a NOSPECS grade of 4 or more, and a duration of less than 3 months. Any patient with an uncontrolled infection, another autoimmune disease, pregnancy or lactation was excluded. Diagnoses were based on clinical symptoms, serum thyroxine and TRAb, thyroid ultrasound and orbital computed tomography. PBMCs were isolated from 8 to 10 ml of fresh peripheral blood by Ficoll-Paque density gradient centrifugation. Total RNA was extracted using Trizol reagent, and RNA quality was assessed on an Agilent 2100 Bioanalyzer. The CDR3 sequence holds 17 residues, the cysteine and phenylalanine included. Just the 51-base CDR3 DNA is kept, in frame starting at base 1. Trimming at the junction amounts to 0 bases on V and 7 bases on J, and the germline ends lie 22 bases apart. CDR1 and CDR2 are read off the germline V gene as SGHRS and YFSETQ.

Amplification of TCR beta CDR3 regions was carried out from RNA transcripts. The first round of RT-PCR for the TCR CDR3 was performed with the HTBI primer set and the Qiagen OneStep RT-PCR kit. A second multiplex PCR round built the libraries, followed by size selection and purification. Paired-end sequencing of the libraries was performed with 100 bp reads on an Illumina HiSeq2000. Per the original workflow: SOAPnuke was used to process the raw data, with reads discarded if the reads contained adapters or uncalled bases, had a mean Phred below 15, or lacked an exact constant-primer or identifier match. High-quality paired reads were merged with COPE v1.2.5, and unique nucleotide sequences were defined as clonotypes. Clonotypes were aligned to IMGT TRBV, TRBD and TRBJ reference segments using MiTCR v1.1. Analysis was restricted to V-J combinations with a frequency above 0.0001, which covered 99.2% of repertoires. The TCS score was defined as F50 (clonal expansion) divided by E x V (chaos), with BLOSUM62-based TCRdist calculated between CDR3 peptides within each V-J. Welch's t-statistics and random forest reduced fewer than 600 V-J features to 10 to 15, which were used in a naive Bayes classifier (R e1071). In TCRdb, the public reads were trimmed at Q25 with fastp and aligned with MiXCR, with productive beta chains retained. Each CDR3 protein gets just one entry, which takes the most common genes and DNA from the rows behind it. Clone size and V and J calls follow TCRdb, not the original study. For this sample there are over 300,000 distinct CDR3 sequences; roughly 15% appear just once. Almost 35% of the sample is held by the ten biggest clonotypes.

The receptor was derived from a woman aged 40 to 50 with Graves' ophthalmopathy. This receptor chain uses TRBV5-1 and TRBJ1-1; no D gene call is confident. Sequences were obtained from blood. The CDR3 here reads CASSLVRKRQLKFEAFF. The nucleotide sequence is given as TGCGCCAGCAGCTTGGTACGTAAGCGGCAGCTCAAATTTGAAGCTTTCTTT.